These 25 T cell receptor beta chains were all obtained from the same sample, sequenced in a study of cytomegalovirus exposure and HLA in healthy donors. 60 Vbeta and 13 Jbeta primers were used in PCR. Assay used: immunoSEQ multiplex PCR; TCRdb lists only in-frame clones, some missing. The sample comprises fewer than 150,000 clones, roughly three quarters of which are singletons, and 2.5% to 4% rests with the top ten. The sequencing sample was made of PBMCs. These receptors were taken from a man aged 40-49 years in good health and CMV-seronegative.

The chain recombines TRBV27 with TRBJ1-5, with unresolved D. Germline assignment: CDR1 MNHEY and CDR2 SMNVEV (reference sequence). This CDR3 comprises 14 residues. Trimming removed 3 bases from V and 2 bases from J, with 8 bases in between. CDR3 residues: CASSFLGGNQPQHF. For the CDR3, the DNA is TGTGCCAGCAGTTTTCTGGGCGGCAATCAGCCCCAGCATTTT.

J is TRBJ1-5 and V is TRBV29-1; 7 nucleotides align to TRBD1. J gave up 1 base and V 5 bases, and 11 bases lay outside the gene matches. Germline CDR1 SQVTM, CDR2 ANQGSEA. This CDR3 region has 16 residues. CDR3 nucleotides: TGCAGCGTTAGCCAAACCGGGACAGAGAGCAATCAGCCCCAGCATTTT. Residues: CSVSQTGTESNQPQHF. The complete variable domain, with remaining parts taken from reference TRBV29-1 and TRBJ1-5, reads SAVISQKPSRDICQRGTSLTIQCQVDSQVTMMFWYRQQPGQSLTLIATANQGSEATYESGFVIDKFPISRPNLTFSTLTVSNMSPEDSSIYLCSVSQTGTESNQPQHFGDGTRLSIL.

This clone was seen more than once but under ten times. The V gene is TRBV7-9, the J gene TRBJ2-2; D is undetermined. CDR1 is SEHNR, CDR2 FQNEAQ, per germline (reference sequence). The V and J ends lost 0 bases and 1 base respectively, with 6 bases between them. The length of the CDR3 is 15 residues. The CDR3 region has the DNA TGTGCCAGCAGCTTAGCGGCGGTGAACACCGGGGAGCTGTTTTTT. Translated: CASSLAAVNTGELFF.

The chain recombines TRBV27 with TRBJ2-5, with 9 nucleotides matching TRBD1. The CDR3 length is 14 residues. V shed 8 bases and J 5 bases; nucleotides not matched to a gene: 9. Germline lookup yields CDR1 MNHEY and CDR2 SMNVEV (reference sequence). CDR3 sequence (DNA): TGTGCCAGCGGAATACAGGGGGCGGGGGAGACCCAGTACTTC. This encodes CASGIQGAGETQYF.

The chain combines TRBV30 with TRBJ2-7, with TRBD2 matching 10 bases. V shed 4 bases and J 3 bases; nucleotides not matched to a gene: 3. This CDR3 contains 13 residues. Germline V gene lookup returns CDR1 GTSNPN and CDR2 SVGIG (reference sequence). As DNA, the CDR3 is TGTGCCTGGAAAATAGCGGGGGGCTACGAGCAGTACTTC. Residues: CAWKIAGGYEQYF.

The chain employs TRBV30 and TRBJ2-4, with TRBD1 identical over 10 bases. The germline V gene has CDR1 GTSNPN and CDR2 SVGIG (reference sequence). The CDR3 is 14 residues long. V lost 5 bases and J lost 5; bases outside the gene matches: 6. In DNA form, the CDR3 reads TGTGCCTGGTCCGGGACAGGGGCCGAAAACATTCAGTACTTC. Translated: CAWSGTGAENIQYF.

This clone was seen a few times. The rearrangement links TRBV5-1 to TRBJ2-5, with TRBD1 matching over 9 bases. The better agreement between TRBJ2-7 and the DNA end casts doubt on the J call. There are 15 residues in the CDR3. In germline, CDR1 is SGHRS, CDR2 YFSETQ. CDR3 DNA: TGCGCCAGCAGCCTCGCACAGGGGGCGCGGGGCGAGCAGTACTTC. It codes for CASSLAQGARGEQYF.

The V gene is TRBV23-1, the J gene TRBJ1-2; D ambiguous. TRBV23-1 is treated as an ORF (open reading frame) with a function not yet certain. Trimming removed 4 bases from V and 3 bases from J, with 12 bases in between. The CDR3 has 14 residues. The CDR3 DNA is TGCGCCAGCAGTCTAAAAGGGAGGGACTATGGCTACACCTTC. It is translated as CASSLKGRDYGYTF.

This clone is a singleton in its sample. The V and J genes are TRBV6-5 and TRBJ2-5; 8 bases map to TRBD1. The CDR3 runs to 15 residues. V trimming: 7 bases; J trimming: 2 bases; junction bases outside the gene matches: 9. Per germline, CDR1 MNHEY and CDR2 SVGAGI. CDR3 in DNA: TGTGCCAGCACCCGAGGGACAGGCGTTCAAGAGACCCAGTACTTC. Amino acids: CASTRGTGVQETQYF.

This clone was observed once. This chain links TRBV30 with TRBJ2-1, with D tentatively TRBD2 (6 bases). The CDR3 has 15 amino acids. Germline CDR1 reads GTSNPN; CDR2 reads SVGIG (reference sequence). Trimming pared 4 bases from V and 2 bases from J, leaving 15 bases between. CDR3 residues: CAWTTGTFPYNEQFF. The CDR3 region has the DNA TGTGCCTGGACCACCGGGACTTTCCCCTACAATGAGCAGTTCTTC.

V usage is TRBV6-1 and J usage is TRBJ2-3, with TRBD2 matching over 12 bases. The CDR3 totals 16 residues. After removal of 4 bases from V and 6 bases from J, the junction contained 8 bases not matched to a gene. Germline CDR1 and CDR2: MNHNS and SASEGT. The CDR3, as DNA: TGTGCCAGCAGTGGGAGGACTAGCGGGATCTTGGATACGCAGTATTTT. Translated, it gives CASSGRTSGILDTQYF.

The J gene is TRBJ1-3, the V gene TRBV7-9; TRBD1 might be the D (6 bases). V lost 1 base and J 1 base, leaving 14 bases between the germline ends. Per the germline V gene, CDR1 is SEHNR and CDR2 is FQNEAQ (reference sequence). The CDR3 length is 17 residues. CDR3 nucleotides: TGTGCCAGCAGCTTAGATCTTGGGGGCGGATCTGGAAACACCATATATTTT. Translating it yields CASSLDLGGGSGNTIYF.

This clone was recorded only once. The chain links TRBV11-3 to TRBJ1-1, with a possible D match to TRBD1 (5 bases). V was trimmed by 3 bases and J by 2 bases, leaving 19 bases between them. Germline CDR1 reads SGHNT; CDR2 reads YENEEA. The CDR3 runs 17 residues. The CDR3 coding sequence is TGTGCCAGCAGCTTGGGGGGTTGGGGCAGGGAAAACACTGAAGCTTTCTTT. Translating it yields CASSLGGWGRENTEAFF.

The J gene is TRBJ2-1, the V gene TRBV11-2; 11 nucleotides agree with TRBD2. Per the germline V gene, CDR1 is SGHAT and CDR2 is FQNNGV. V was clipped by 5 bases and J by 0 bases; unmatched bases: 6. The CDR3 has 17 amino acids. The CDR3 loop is CASSKGLAGDSYNEQFF. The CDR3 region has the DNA TGTGCCAGCAGCAAAGGACTAGCGGGCGACTCCTACAATGAGCAGTTCTTC.

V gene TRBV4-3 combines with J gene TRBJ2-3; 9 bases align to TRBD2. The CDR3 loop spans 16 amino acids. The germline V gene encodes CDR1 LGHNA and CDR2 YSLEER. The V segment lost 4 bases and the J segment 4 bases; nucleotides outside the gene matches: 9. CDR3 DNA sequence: TGCGCCAGCAGCCGGGGGAGTAGCGGGAGCCCAGATACGCAGTATTTT. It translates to CASSRGSSGSPDTQYF.

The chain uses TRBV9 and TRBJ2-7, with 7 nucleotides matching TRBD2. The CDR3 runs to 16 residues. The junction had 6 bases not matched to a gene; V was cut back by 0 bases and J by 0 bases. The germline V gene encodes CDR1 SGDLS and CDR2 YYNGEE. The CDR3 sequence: CASSVGGGIASYEQYF. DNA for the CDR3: TGTGCCAGCAGCGTAGGCGGGGGAATCGCCTCCTACGAGCAGTACTTC.

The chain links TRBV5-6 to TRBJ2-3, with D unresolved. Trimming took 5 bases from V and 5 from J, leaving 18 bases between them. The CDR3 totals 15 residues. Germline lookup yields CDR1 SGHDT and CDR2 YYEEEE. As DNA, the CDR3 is TGTGCCAGCAGTTCTAACGAGGCCACAAGAGATACGCAGTATTTT. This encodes CASSSNEATRDTQYF.

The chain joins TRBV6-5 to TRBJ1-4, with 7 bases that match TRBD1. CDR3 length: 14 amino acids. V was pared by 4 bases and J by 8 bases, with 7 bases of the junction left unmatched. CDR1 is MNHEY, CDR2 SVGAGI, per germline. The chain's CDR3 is CASSFQGDSEKLFF. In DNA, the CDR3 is TGTGCCAGCAGTTTCCAGGGGGACTCCGAAAAACTGTTTTTT.

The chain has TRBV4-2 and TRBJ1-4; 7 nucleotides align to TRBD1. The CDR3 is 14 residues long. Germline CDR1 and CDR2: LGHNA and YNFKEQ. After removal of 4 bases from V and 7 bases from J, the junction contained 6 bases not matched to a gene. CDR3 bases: TGTGCCAGCAGCCGGGAAGGGGGCATTGAAAAACTGTTTTTT. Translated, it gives CASSREGGIEKLFF.

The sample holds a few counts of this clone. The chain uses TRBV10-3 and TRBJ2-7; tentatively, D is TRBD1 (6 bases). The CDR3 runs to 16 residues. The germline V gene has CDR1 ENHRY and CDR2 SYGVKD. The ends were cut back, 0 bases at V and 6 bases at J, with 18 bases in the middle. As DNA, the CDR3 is TGTGCCATCAGTGAGTCTGCAGGGGCGCCCACGGGCGAGCAGTACTTC. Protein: CAISESAGAPTGEQYF.

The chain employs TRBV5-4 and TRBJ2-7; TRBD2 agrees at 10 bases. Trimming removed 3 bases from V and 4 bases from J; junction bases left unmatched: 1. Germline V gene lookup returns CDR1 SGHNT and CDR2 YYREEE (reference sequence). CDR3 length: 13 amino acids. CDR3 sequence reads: CASSSSGGYEQYF. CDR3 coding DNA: TGTGCCAGCAGCTCTAGCGGGGGTTACGAGCAGTACTTC.

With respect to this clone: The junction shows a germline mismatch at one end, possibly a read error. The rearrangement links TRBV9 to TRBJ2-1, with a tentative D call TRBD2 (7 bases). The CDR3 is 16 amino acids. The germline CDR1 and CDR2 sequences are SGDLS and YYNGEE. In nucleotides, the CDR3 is TGTGCCAGCAACGTAGGGGGGAGGGCGGGATACAATGAGCAGTTCTTC. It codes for CASNVGGRAGYNEQFF.

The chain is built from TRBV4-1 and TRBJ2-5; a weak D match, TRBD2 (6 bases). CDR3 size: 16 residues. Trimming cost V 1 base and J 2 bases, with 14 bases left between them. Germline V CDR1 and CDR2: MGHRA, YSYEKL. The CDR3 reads CASSQGSGVWQETQYF. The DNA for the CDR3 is TGCGCCAGCAGCCAAGGCTCGGGGGTCTGGCAAGAGACCCAGTACTTC.

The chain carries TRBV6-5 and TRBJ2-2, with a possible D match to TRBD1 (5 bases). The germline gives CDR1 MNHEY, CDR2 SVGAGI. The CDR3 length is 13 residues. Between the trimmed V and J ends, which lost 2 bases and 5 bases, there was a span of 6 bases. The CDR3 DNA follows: TGTGCCAGCAGTTACCCAGGGACCGGGGAGCTGTTTTTT. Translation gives CASSYPGTGELFF.

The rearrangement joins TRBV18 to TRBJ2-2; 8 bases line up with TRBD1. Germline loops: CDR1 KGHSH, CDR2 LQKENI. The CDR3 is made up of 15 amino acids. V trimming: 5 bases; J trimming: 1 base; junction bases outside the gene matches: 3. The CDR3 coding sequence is TGTGCCAGCTCATCTGGACAGGGGAACACCGGGGAGCTGTTTTTT. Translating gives CASSSGQGNTGELFF.